The clone carrying this T cell receptor beta chain turned up a few times. Antigen unknown. These data belong to a study of T-cell reconstitution after alpha-beta-depleted transplantation in children. Study-level findings and limits: Reportedly, roughly two months post-transplant, alpha-beta T cells arose from several hundred expanded graft clones.

Unique molecular identifiers tagged the TCRbeta library. TCRdb reprocessed the PCR reads with MiXCR, giving one entry per CDR3 protein. The sample lists approximately 230,000 distinct CDR3 sequences, approximately 24% occurring once. CDR3 size: 20 residues. V was shortened by 0 bases and J by 4 bases, with 28 bases between the two germline ends. Per germline, CDR1 GTSNPN and CDR2 SVGIG (reference sequence). The rearrangement links TRBV30 to TRBJ1-3; TRBD1 is a possible D gene (5 bases). This sequence originates from a female patient aged 2 to 10 who had a stem cell transplant for congenital amegakaryocytic thrombocytopenia, so the T cells may come from the graft donor. Sequenced here: PBMCs, mostly from graft donor cells, sampled 360 days after TCRalphabeta/CD19-depleted stem cell transplant. The chain's CDR3 is CAWSVGDPWAAFPGGNTIYF. CDR3 DNA: TGTGCCTGGAGTGTAGGGGACCCCTGGGCTGCATTCCCGGGGGGAAACACCATATATTTT.